Reported below is one T cell receptor (beta chain). These data originate in a study of blood T cell repertoires in COVID-19. Across the study: Collection of acute and convalescent COVID-19 samples took place in the United States, Italy and Spain. T cells, B-cell-depleted T cells, or PBMCs provided the cDNA or gDNA that served as material.

Study processing details: Amplifying reference gene primers gave estimates of nucleated cell counts. Only in-frame clones appear in the TCRdb table, and some are missing; sequencing was by immunoSEQ multiplex PCR. V and J calls and clone size are given by that table; D and trimming were obtained from the DNA. The repertoire holds 200,000 to 250,000 clones, 70% to 90% seen once, with 3% in the top ten. The V gene's germline CDR1 is SGHNT and CDR2 YYREEE (reference sequence). The CDR3 is made up of 15 amino acids. V shed 4 bases and J shed 3 bases, with 13 bases lying between them. This receptor was obtained from a woman aged 30 to 39 who had recovered from COVID-19. This rearrangement joins TRBV5-4 to TRBJ2-2; D uncertain. The sample comprised peripheral blood. CDR3 coding DNA: TGTGCCAGCAGCCTGGAGAATCGGGACACCGGGGAGCTGTTTTTT. This sequence encodes CASSLENRDTGELFF.